The entry below describes one T cell receptor beta chain. Its antigen remains unknown. The assay that was used to sequence DNA from cultured CD4+ T cells was the Oncomine TCR Beta short-read assay. TCRdb reanalysed the PCR reads using MiXCR and keeps one entry per CDR3 protein. The sample holds about 12,000 distinct CDR3 sequences, 47% seen once. This entry is derived from a study of vaccination and CD4 T cells after COVID-19. For the study at large: Cells were stimulated with overlapping spike peptide pools from SARS-CoV-2, HCoV-NL63, HCoV-OC43 and HCoV-229E. General study results and limits: Looking at convalescent patients, 304 of their 307 vaccine-specific clones were spike mono-reactive.

The CDR3 sequence is 15 residues long. Trimming at V came to 6 bases and at J to 1 base, leaving 7 bases not matched to a gene. Germline CDR1 and CDR2: LNHDA and SQIVND (reference sequence). Treatment here: roughly 10-day PBMC culture with coronavirus spike peptide pools or control peptides (ViraFEST assay). At both days 3 and 7, half the medium was replaced with fresh IL-2 medium. J is TRBJ2-5 and V is TRBV19; 8 bases agree with TRBD2. Specimen: CD4+ T cells from blood, cultured in vitro. The source is a human donor who had recovered from COVID-19. The CDR3 spells CASSDIAGFQETQYF. The DNA for the CDR3 is TGTGCCAGTAGCGATATAGCGGGATTCCAAGAGACCCAGTACTTC.